A selection of T cell receptor beta chains follows, all from one sample in a study of cytomegalovirus exposure and HLA in healthy donors. TCRdb keeps only in-frame clones here, not all; method: immunoSEQ multiplex PCR. The sample has 120,000 to 150,000 clones, around four fifths seen once. The sequenced material came from PBMCs. The source is a male donor in good health and CMV-seronegative. Each CDR3 is given with its conserved first and last residue. The D gene is left open where the match is weak. Not every row has a clone size; where given, it reads once, few, many or a size class.

-,TRBV7-9,TRBJ1-4,TRBD1,CASSSSEIQGFEKLFF,TGTGCCAGCAGCTCTAGCGAGATACAGGGGTTCGAAAAACTGTTTTTT
-,TRBV11-2,TRBJ1-1,-,CASSALRQGRGDTEAFF,TGTGCCAGCAGTGCCCTGCGGCAGGGGAGAGGAGACACTGAAGCTTTCTTT
once,TRBV5-4,TRBJ1-2,-,CASSLGARSNYGYTF,TGTGCCAGCAGCTTGGGCGCTCGATCCAACTATGGCTACACCTTC
-,TRBV11-2,TRBJ1-4,-,CATSGGKTTNEKLFF,TGTGCCACCTCGGGGGGGAAAACAACTAATGAAAAACTGTTTTTT
-,TRBV14,TRBJ2-7,-,CASSPLRPGMVYEQYF,TGTGCCAGCAGCCCCCTCCGTCCGGGGATGGTCTACGAGCAGTACTTC
-,TRBV2,TRBJ2-5,TRBD2,CASGLAGRETQYF,TGTGCCAGCGGGCTAGCGGGGCGAGAGACCCAGTACTTC
-,TRBV19,TRBJ1-1,TRBD1,CASRKDRGAFF,TGTGCCAGTAGAAAGGACAGGGGAGCTTTCTTT
-,TRBV4-2,TRBJ2-5,-,CASSQEQGPETQYF,TGTGCCAGCAGCCAGGAGCAGGGCCCAGAGACCCAGTACTTC
once,TRBV28,TRBJ1-6,-,CASMRGSFNSPLHF,TGTGCCAGCATGCGGGGGTCTTTTAATTCACCCCTCCACTTT
few,TRBV5-6,TRBJ1-2,TRBD1,CASSGTGGHGYTF,TGTGCCAGCAGCGGAACAGGGGGCCATGGCTACACCTTC
once,TRBV9,TRBJ2-1,TRBD2,CASALGGDEQFF,TGTGCCAGCGCTCTGGGGGGGGATGAGCAGTTCTTC
-,TRBV5-6,TRBJ2-7,-,CASSPGLRYYEQYF,TGTGCCAGCAGCCCCGGGTTGAGGTACTACGAGCAGTACTTC
-,TRBV11-3,TRBJ2-5,-,CASSPSSLQETQYF,TGTGCCAGCAGCCCCTCCTCCCTCCAAGAGACCCAGTACTTC
-,TRBV4-2,TRBJ2-7,TRBD2,CASSQEPAGLAGSSYEQYF,TGTGCCAGCAGCCAAGAGCCCGCGGGACTAGCGGGTTCCTCCTACGAGCAGTACTTC
-,TRBV7-2,TRBJ2-2,-,CASSIHVPRGTGELFF,TGTGCCAGCAGCATCCACGTGCCCCGGGGCACCGGGGAGCTGTTTTTT
-,TRBV19,TRBJ1-1,TRBD1,CAGKRQGEGEAFF,TGTGCCGGTAAAAGACAGGGGGAGGGTGAAGCTTTCTTT
-,TRBV27,TRBJ2-7,-,CASSSPGVSYEQYF,TGTGCCAGCAGTTCACCGGGAGTCTCCTACGAGCAGTACTTC
-,TRBV15,TRBJ1-5,-,CATSTGQIPYSNQPQHF,TGTGCCACCAGCACGGGACAAATACCTTATAGCAATCAGCCCCAGCATTTT
once,TRBV27,TRBJ1-6,-,CASSAGADYNSPLHF,TGTGCCAGCAGTGCAGGGGCGGACTATAATTCACCCCTCCACTTT
once,TRBV6-5,TRBJ1-5,TRBD1,CASSVTGGKGQPQHF,TGTGCCAGCAGTGTGACAGGGGGCAAGGGTCAGCCCCAGCATTTT
-,TRBV11-2,TRBJ1-2,-,CASSPIGGALNYGYIF,TGTGCCAGCAGCCCGATCGGGGGGGCACTCAACTATGGCTACATCTTC
few,TRBV30,TRBJ2-7,-,CAWSKTRDLSF,TGTGCCTGGAGTAAAACCCGGGACTTGTCTTTC
-,TRBV19,TRBJ2-7,-,CASSTSPGRLEQYF,TGTGCCAGTAGTACTAGCCCGGGTCGGCTCGAGCAGTACTTC
-,TRBV5-8,TRBJ1-4,TRBD1,CASSPGTASNEKLFF,TGTGCCAGCAGCCCCGGGACAGCCTCTAATGAAAAACTGTTTTTT
-,TRBV28,TRBJ2-1,TRBD2,CASSLYLAGLNEQFF,TGTGCCAGCAGTTTATATCTAGCGGGCCTGAATGAGCAGTTCTTC
-,TRBV18,TRBJ2-7,-,CASSPPLSATGYEQYF,TGTGCCAGCTCACCACCGCTTTCGGCGACAGGTTACGAGCAGTACTTC
-,TRBV7-6,TRBJ2-1,-,CASSPGPSSYNEQFF,TGTGCCAGCAGCCCTGGGCCGAGCTCCTACAATGAGCAGTTCTTC
-,TRBV4-3,TRBJ1-2,-,CASSQEAGPGGYTF,TGCGCCAGCAGCCAGGAAGCCGGGCCGGGGGGCTACACCTTC
-,TRBV7-2,TRBJ2-1,TRBD2,CASSSGTTNEQFF,TGTGCCAGCAGCTCCGGGACTACCAATGAGCAGTTCTTC